This TCR beta chain emerged from a study of CXCR3-negative and CXCR3-positive naive CD8 T cells. Study-wide findings and caveats: CXCR3-negative and CXCR3-positive naive cells shared comparable TRBV-TRBJ usage, but memory cells did not. CXCR3-positive naive cells had more hydrophobic TRB CDR3s than CXCR3-negative naive cells. Fresh PBMCs went into most assays, and CXCR3 expression partly declined after cryopreservation.

The study made its TRB cDNA libraries by 5' RACE, adding UMI labels. TCRdb re-called the 5' RACE reads and gives one entry per CDR3 protein, without DNA. The sample yields about 6,200 distinct CDR3 sequences, of which the top ten take up 1.1% to 1.5%. This clonotype is deemed medium-sized (0.01 to 0.1%) by its frequency. No antigen is known for it. Germline values: CDR1 SQVTM, CDR2 ANQGSEA. The CDR3 runs 20 residues. The source is a human donor in good health. Some clones in this sample may be carry-over from other donors' samples. V usage is TRBV29-1 and J usage is TRBJ2-3; the D call from TCRdb, TRBD2, cannot be confirmed without DNA. Sequencing was performed on naive CXCR3+ CD8+ T cells from blood. Noted subset: CD45RO-CCR7+CD27+CD95- naive CD8+ T cells expressing CXCR3 (TNR3+). The CDR3 is CSVVGVVPPGLAGDVDTQYF.